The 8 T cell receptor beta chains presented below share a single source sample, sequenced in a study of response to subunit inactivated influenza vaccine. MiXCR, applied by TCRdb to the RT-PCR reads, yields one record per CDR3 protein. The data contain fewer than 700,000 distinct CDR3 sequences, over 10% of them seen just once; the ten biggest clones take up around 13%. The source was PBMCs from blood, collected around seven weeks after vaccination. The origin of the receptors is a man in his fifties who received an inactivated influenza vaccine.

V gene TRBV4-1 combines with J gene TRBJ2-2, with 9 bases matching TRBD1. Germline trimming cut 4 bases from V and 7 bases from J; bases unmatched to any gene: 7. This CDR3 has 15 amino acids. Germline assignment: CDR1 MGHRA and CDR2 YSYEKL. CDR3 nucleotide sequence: TGCGCCAGCAGCCTTAGGACAGGGGAGGTCGGGGAGCTGTTTTTT. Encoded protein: CASSLRTGEVGELFF.

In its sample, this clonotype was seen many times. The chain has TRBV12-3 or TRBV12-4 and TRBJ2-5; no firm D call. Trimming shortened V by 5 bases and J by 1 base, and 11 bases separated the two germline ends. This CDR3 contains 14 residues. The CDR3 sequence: CASSPQSSQETQYF. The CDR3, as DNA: TGTGCCAGCAGTCCTCAATCCAGCCAAGAGACCCAGTACTTC.

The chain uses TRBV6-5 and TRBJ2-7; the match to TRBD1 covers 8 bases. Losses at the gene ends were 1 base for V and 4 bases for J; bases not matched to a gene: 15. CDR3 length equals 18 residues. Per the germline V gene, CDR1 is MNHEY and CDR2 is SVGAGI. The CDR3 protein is CASSYYPPVGQAKYEQYF. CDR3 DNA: TGTGCCAGCAGTTACTATCCTCCGGTGGGACAGGCGAAATACGAGCAGTACTTC.

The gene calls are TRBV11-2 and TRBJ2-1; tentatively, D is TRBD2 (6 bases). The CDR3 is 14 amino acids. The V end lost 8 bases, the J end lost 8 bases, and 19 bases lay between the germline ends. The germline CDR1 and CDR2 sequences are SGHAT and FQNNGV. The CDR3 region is CASLNWRGTDEQFF. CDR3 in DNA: TGTGCCAGCTTGAACTGGCGGGGAACCGATGAGCAGTTCTTC.

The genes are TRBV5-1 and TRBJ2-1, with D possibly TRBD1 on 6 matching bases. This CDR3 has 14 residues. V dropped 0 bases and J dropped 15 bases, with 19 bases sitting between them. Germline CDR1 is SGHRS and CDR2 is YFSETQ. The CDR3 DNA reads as TGCGCCAGCAGCTTGGACGGGGACATCGGTCGACGGTTCTTC. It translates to CASSLDGDIGRRFF.

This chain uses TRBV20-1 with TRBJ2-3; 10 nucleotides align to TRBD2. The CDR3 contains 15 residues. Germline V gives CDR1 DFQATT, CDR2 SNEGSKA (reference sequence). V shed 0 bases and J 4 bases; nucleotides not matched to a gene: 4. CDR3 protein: CSAREASGSADTQYF. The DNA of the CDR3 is TGCAGTGCTAGAGAAGCTAGCGGGAGTGCAGATACGCAGTATTTT.

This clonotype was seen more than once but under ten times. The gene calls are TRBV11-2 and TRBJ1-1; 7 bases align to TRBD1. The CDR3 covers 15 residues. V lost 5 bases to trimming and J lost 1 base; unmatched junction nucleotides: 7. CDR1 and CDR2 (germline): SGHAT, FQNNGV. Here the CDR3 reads CASSKPGQKNTEAFF. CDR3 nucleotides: TGTGCCAGCAGCAAACCGGGACAGAAGAACACTGAAGCTTTCTTT.

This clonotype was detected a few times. CDR3 in DNA: TGCGCCAGCAGCCAAGATAGTTGGGGTAGGGGGCGAGGTCAGCCCCAGCATTTT. This translates into CASSQDSWGRGRGQPQHF. The chain employs TRBV4-1 and TRBJ1-5; 7 positions agree with TRBD1. V dropped 0 bases and J dropped 6; count of bases not matched to a gene: 14. CDR1 MGHRA and CDR2 YSYEKL come from the germline V gene. The CDR3 runs to 18 residues.